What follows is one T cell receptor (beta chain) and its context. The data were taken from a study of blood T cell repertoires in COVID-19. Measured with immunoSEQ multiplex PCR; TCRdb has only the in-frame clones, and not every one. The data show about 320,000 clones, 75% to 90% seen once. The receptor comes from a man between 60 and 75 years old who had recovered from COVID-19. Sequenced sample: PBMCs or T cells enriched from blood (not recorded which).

CDR3 DNA: TGTGCCACCAGCAGAGGCCTAGCGGGAGATTACGAGCAGTACTTC. As protein: CATSRGLAGDYEQYF. The chain combines TRBV15 with TRBJ2-7; TRBD2 aligns across 10 bases. The CDR3 contains 15 residues. V gave up 1 base and J gave up 4 bases; unmatched junction bases: 4. CDR1 and CDR2 from the germline V gene are LNHNV and YYDKDF (reference sequence).